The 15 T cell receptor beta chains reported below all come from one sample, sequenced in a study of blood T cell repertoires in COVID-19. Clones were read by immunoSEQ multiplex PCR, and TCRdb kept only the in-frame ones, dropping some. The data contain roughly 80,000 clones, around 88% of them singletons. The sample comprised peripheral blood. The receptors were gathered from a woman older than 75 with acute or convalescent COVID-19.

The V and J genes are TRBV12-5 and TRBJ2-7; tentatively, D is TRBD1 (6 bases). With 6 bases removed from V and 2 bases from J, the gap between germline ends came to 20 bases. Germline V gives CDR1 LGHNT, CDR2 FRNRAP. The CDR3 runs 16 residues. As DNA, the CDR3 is TGTGCTAGTGGCCTAAATCAGGGGTTGCTTACCTACGAGCAGTACTTC. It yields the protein CASGLNQGLLTYEQYF.

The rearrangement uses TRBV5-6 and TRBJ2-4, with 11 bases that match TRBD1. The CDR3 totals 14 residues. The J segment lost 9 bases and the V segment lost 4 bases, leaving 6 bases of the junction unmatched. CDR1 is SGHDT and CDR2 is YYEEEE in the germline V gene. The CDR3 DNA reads TGTGCCAGCAGCGGGGACAGGGGGAACGGCATTCAGTACTTC. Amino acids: CASSGDRGNGIQYF.

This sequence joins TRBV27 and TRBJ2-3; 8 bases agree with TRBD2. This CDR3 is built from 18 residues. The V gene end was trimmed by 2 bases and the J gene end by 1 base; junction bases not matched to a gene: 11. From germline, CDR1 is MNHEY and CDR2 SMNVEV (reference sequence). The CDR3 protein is CASSLRQPRREGTDTQYF. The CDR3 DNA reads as TGTGCCAGCAGTTTACGGCAGCCGCGGCGGGAGGGCACAGATACGCAGTATTTT.

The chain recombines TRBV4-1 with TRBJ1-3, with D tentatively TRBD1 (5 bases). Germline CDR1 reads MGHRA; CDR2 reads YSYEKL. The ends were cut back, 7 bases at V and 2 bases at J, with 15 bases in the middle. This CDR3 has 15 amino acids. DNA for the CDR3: TGCGCCAGCACCAAGGCCTCGGGGGCTGGAAACACCATATATTTT. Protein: CASTKASGAGNTIYF.

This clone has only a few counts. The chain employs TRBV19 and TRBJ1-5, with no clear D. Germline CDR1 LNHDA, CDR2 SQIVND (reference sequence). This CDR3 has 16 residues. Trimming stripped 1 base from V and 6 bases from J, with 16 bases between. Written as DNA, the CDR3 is TGTGCCAGTAGTATAGCGGGGATGGTTCGGCGTCAGCCCCAGCATTTT. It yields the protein CASSIAGMVRRQPQHF.

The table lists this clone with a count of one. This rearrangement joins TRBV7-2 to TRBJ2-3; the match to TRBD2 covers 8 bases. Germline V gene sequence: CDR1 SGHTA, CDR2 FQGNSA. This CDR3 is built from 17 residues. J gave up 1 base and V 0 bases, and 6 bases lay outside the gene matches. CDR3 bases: TGTGCCAGCAGCTTAGCGGTAGGGCGGGGGGGCACAGATACGCAGTATTTT. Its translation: CASSLAVGRGGTDTQYF. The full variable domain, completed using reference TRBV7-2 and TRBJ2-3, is GAGVSQSPSNKVTEKGKDVELRCDPISGHTALYWYRQSLGQGLEFLIYFQGNSAPDKSGLPSDRFSAERTGGSVSTLTIQRTQQEDSAVYLCASSLAVGRGGTDTQYFGPGTRLTVL.

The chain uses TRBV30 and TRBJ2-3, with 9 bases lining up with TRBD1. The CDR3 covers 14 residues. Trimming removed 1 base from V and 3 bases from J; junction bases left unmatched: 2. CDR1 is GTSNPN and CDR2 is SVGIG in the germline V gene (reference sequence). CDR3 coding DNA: TGTGCCTGGAGTGCTGGGACAGGGACAGATACGCAGTATTTT. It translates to CAWSAGTGTDTQYF.

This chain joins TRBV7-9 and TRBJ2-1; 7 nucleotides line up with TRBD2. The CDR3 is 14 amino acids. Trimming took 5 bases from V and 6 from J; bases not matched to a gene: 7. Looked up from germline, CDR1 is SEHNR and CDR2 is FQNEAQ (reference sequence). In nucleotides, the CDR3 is TGTGCCAGCAGCCCGCGGGGAGGGAGCAATGAGCAGTTCTTC. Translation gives CASSPRGGSNEQFF.

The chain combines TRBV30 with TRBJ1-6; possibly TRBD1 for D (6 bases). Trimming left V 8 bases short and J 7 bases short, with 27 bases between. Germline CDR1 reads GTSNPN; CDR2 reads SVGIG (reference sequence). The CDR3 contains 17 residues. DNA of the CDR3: TGTGCCGCCTCCGAATCCAAGAACAGGGTTCGGAATTCACCCCTCCACTTT. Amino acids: CAASESKNRVRNSPLHF.

CDR3 in amino acids: CASSEGTGRDYEQYF. The CDR3 bases are TGTGCCAGCAGTGAGGGGACAGGGAGGGACTACGAGCAGTACTTC. The gene calls are TRBV2 and TRBJ2-7; 9 bases map to TRBD1. V lost 3 bases, J lost 3 bases, and 6 bases stayed unmatched. Germline CDR1 and CDR2: SNHLY and FYNNEI. The CDR3 totals 15 residues.

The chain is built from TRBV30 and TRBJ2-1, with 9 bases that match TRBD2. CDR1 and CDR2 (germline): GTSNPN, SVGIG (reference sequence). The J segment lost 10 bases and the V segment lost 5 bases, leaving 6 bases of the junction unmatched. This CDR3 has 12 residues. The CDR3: CAWGQTSGEQFF. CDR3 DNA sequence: TGTGCCTGGGGACAAACTAGCGGGGAGCAGTTCTTC.

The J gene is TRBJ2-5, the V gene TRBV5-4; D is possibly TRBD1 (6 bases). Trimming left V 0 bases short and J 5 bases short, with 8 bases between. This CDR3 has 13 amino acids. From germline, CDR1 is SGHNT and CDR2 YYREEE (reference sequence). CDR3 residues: CASSLDRVETQYF. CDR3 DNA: TGTGCCAGCAGCTTGGACAGGGTCGAGACCCAGTACTTC.

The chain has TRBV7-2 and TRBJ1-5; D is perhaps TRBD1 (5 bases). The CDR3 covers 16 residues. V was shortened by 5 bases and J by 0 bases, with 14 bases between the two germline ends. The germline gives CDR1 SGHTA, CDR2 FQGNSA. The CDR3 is CASSESGTYSNQPQHF. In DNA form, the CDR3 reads TGTGCCAGCAGCGAAAGCGGGACGTATAGCAATCAGCCCCAGCATTTT.

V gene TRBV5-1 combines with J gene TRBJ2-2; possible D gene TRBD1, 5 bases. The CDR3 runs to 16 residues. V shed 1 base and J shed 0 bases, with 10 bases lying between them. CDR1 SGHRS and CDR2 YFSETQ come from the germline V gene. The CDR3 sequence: CASSLNQGPNTGELFF. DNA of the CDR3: TGCGCCAGCAGCTTGAATCAGGGCCCGAACACCGGGGAGCTGTTTTTT.

In DNA, the CDR3 is TGCGCCAGCAGCCGGACGCAGGGTAACTATGGCTACACCTTC. This codes for CASSRTQGNYGYTF. The chain recombines TRBV4-1 with TRBJ1-2; a weak D match, TRBD1 (5 bases). CDR1 MGHRA and CDR2 YSYEKL come from the germline V gene. CDR3 size: 14 residues. Deletions cut 4 bases from V and 1 base from J, with 10 bases between.